The 25 T cell receptor beta chains below come from one sample, sequenced in a study of blood T cell repertoires in COVID-19. Using immunoSEQ multiplex PCR, the repertoire was profiled, and TCRdb retains in-frame clones only, with some absent. This sample has 250,000 to 350,000 clones, with 80% to 90% found just once. Sample: PBMCs or T cells enriched from blood (not recorded which). The source of these receptors is a woman under 30 who had recovered from COVID-19.

This clone was observed once. The chain employs TRBV6-5 and TRBJ1-5, with TRBD1 as a possible D gene (5 bases). Per the germline V gene, CDR1 is MNHEY and CDR2 is SVGAGI. The CDR3 has 13 amino acids. Deletions cut 6 bases from V and 6 bases from J, with 12 bases between. CDR3: CASRGGYGQPQHF. CDR3 bases: TGTGCCAGCAGGGGGGGGTATGGTCAGCCCCAGCATTTT.

This rearrangement joins TRBV5-8 to TRBJ2-7; 8 positions match TRBD1. This CDR3 is built from 14 residues. J was trimmed by 4 bases and V by 4 bases; bases with no gene match: 7. The germline gives CDR1 SGHTS, CDR2 YDEGEE. The CDR3 DNA is TGTGCCAGCAGCCCAAGGACAGGGAGTTACGAGCAGTACTTC. The encoded protein is CASSPRTGSYEQYF.

This rearrangement joins TRBV19 to TRBJ2-2, with D possibly TRBD1 on 5 matching bases. The CDR3 consists of 10 residues. Germline CDR1 and CDR2: LNHDA and SQIVND (reference sequence). The V end lost 9 bases, the J end lost 6 bases, and 5 bases lay between the germline ends. The CDR3 spells CARGAGELFF. In DNA, the CDR3 is TGTGCCAGAGGGGCCGGGGAGCTGTTTTTT.

This clone was seen once. The gene calls are TRBV10-3 and TRBJ2-7; TRBD1 matches at 7 bases. V was clipped by 8 bases and J by 1 base; unmatched bases: 8. Germline V gene lookup returns CDR1 ENHRY and CDR2 SYGVKD. The CDR3 extends over 14 amino acids. The CDR3 spells CAIGGTGDSYEQYF. The CDR3 bases are TGTGCCATCGGTGGAACAGGGGATTCCTACGAGCAGTACTTC.

CDR3 coding DNA: TGTGCCAGCAGCTTGTTCCAGGGCTTCACCGGGGAGCTGTTTTTT. Amino acids: CASSLFQGFTGELFF. The chain has TRBV5-5 and TRBJ2-2; maybe TRBD1 (5 bases). The V end lost 1 base, the J end lost 4 bases, and 11 bases lay between the germline ends. Germline values: CDR1 SGHKS, CDR2 YYEKEE (reference sequence). The CDR3 extends over 15 amino acids. Filled out from reference TRBV5-5 and TRBJ2-2, the complete variable domain reads DAGVTQSPTHLIKTRGQQVTLRCSPISGHKSVSWYQQVLGQGPQFIFQYYEKEERGRGNFPDRFSARQFPNYSSELNVNALLLGDSALYLCASSLFQGFTGELFFGEGSRLTVL.

This chain joins TRBV7-3 and TRBJ2-7, with 16 bases matching TRBD2. V shed 5 bases, J shed 6 bases, and the junction held 10 bases outside the gene matches. This CDR3 comprises 17 residues. CDR1 is SGHTA, CDR2 FQGTGA, per germline. The CDR3 DNA follows: TGTGCCAGCAGCCCTTCCGGGACTAGCGGGAGGGCCGGCGAGCAGTACTTC. Translated: CASSPSGTSGRAGEQYF.

The genes are TRBV30 and TRBJ1-1; D unresolved. CDR1 and CDR2 (germline): GTSNPN, SVGIG (reference sequence). The CDR3 spans 13 residues. V was trimmed by 3 bases and J by 5 bases, leaving 13 bases between them. The CDR3 sequence: CAWRAYRGTEAFF. DNA for the CDR3: TGTGCCTGGAGAGCCTACCGAGGAACTGAAGCTTTCTTT.

The V and J genes are TRBV7-3 and TRBJ2-2, with 10 bases lining up with TRBD1. Germline assignment: CDR1 SGHTA and CDR2 FQGTGA. This CDR3 has 16 amino acids. With V trimmed by 5 bases and J by 4 bases, 7 bases remained unmatched. The CDR3 DNA is TGTGCCAGCAGCCGTGTGGGGACAGGGGTCACCGGGGAGCTGTTTTTT. It codes for CASSRVGTGVTGELFF. Full variable domain (remainder filled in from reference TRBV7-3 and TRBJ2-2): GAGVSQTPSNKVTEKGKYVELRCDPISGHTALYWYRQSLGQGPEFLIYFQGTGAADDSGLPNDRFFAVRPEGSVSTLKIQRTERGDSAVYLCASSRVGTGVTGELFFGEGSRLTVL.

V is TRBV7-9 and J is TRBJ1-1; D possibly corresponds to TRBD1 (6 bases). The ends were cut back, 4 bases at V and 7 bases at J, with 16 bases in the middle. The germline CDR1 and CDR2 sequences are SEHNR and FQNEAQ (reference sequence). The CDR3 contains 14 residues. The chain's CDR3 is CASSSKGGHSEAFF. Written as DNA, the CDR3 is TGTGCCAGCAGCTCCAAGGGGGGGCATAGTGAAGCTTTCTTT.

V is TRBV5-1 and J is TRBJ1-3; possible D gene TRBD1, 6 bases. The ends were cut back, 1 base at V and 1 base at J, with 15 bases in the middle. CDR3 length: 17 amino acids. Germline V gene data show CDR1 as SGHRS and CDR2 as YFSETQ. The CDR3 here is CASSLNQGRGSGNTIYF. DNA of the CDR3: TGCGCCAGCAGCTTGAATCAGGGGCGCGGGTCTGGAAACACCATATATTTT.

This chain links TRBV9 with TRBJ1-4; TRBD1 aligns across 7 bases. Trimming cost V 0 bases and J 4 bases; bases outside gene matches: 6. The CDR3 extends over 16 amino acids. Germline CDR1 and CDR2: SGDLS and YYNGEE. CDR3 in DNA: TGTGCCAGCAGCGTAGGGATCCAGGGGGATAATGAAAAACTGTTTTTT. It encodes CASSVGIQGDNEKLFF.

The rearrangement joins TRBV9 to TRBJ2-1; possible D gene TRBD2, 6 bases. The CDR3 has 17 residues. Germline values: CDR1 SGDLS, CDR2 YYNGEE. V lost 0 bases, J lost 0 bases, and 13 bases lay in between. The CDR3 DNA sequence: TGTGCCAGCAGCGTAGAGGGAGGAGGAATCTCCTACAATGAGCAGTTCTTC. This translates into CASSVEGGGISYNEQFF.

This chain connects TRBV28 to TRBJ1-3; D unclear. V gave up 1 base and J gave up 8 bases, with 6 bases separating them. From germline, CDR1 is MDHEN and CDR2 SYDVKM. This CDR3 has 12 residues. The CDR3 here is CASSLYADTIYF. As DNA, the CDR3 is TGTGCCAGCAGTTTATACGCGGACACCATATATTTT.

This chain uses TRBV19 with TRBJ1-1, with 9 bases aligning to TRBD1. The germline gives CDR1 LNHDA, CDR2 SQIVND (reference sequence). With 6 bases clipped from V and 3 bases from J, the junction kept 14 bases outside the gene matches. This CDR3 is built from 17 residues. CDR3 in DNA: TGTGCCAGTAGGACTACCGTGTTTGGACAGGGGCACACTGAAGCTTTCTTT. This translates into CASRTTVFGQGHTEAFF.

The chain is built from TRBV12-2 and TRBJ2-7; the table's D call of TRBD2 was not tested on the DNA. TRBV12-2 is shown as a pseudogene. CDR3 length: 14 residues. CDR3 sequence reads: CAPLGLRGEYEQYF. The CDR3 DNA reads TGTGCACCCCTAGGCCTCCGGGGGGAGTACGAGCAGTACTTC.

This chain connects TRBV3-1 (or the pseudogene TRBV3-2) to TRBJ1-2; 12 bases match TRBD1. Germline CDR1 is LGHDT and CDR2 is YNNKEL (reference sequence). J lost 8 bases, V lost 4 bases, and 5 bases had no gene match. This CDR3 is built from 14 residues. CDR3 protein: CASSPGQGAWGYTF. Written as DNA, the CDR3 is TGTGCCAGCAGCCCGGGACAGGGGGCATGGGGCTACACCTTC.

The J gene is TRBJ1-1, the V gene TRBV21-1; the table's D call, TRBD1, has no DNA check behind it. TRBV21-1 is labeled a pseudogene. There are 15 residues in the CDR3. Here the CDR3 reads CASTFRTGGESQAFF. CDR3 coding DNA: TGTGCCAGCACCTTCAGGACAGGGGGCGAGTCTCAAGCTTTCTTT.

The V call is TRBV29-1, the J call TRBJ1-4; D not resolved. The germline CDR1 and CDR2 sequences are SQVTM and ANQGSEA. CDR3 length equals 12 residues. V gave up 6 bases and J gave up 4 bases, with 9 bases separating them. CDR3 DNA sequence: TGCAGCGTCCTGCAGGTTAATGAAAAACTGTTTTTT. It codes for CSVLQVNEKLFF. Variable domain in full (rest from reference TRBV29-1 and TRBJ1-4): SAVISQKPSRDICQRGTSLTIQCQVDSQVTMMFWYRQQPGQSLTLIATANQGSEATYESGFVIDKFPISRPNLTFSTLTVSNMSPEDSSIYLCSVLQVNEKLFFGSGTQLSVL.

This clone was detected once. This sequence joins TRBV12-3 or TRBV12-4 and TRBJ2-5; TRBD2 agrees at 7 bases. This CDR3 is built from 13 residues. After removal of 2 bases from V and 4 bases from J, the junction contained 1 base not matched to a gene. CDR3 residues: CASSLIAGETQYF. The CDR3 region has the DNA TGTGCCAGCAGTTTAATAGCGGGAGAGACCCAGTACTTC.

This clone was seen only once. CDR3 loop: CASSQDLVGGFWADTQYF. The CDR3 coding sequence is TGCGCCAGCAGCCAAGATCTAGTAGGAGGTTTTTGGGCAGATACGCAGTATTTT. The chain joins TRBV4-1 to TRBJ2-3, with a possible D match to TRBD2 (5 bases). V lost 0 bases and J lost 4, with 20 bases in between. The length of the CDR3 is 18 residues. Per the germline V gene, CDR1 is MGHRA and CDR2 is YSYEKL.

This chain connects TRBV18 to TRBJ1-1, with D hard to call. This CDR3 has 13 residues. Trimming shortened V by 5 bases and J by 4 bases, and 11 bases separated the two germline ends. The germline V gene has CDR1 KGHSH and CDR2 LQKENI. CDR3 sequence reads: CASSAREGTEAFF. The CDR3 nucleotides are TGTGCCAGCTCAGCGAGGGAGGGCACTGAAGCTTTCTTT.

The CDR3 bases are TGTGCCAGCAGACAGGGTAGTGAAAACCCCCTCCACTTT. This gives the protein CASRQGSENPLHF. V gene TRBV12-3 or TRBV12-4 combines with J gene TRBJ1-6; the D gene is possibly TRBD1 (6 bases). Trimming cost V 6 bases and J 13 bases, with 16 bases left between them. The CDR3 covers 13 residues.

The J gene is TRBJ1-2, the V gene TRBV15, with D hard to call. Germline CDR1 is LNHNV and CDR2 is YYDKDF (reference sequence). V lost 0 bases to trimming and J lost 8 bases, with 4 bases between them. The CDR3 contains 11 residues. The CDR3 sequence is CATSRDMGYTF. The CDR3 DNA is TGTGCCACCAGCAGAGATATGGGCTACACCTTC.

The gene calls are TRBV14 and TRBJ1-5; 7 positions match TRBD1. The trim removed 4 bases at V and 3 bases at J, leaving 15 bases unmatched. The CDR3 contains 18 residues. CDR1 and CDR2 from the germline V gene are SGHDN and FVKESK. The CDR3 here is CASSPNLYRGGNNQPQHF. CDR3 bases: TGTGCCAGCAGCCCTAACCTTTACAGGGGAGGAAACAATCAGCCCCAGCATTTT.

V is TRBV7-3 and J is TRBJ2-7; TRBD1 agrees at 11 bases. V shed 5 bases and J 3 bases; nucleotides not matched to a gene: 6. This CDR3 is 15 amino acids long. The germline gives CDR1 SGHTA, CDR2 FQGTGA. CDR3 loop: CASSPSGQGDYEQYF. The CDR3 DNA follows: TGTGCCAGCAGCCCGTCGGGACAGGGGGACTACGAGCAGTACTTC.